This TCR beta chain originates from a study of shared clonotypes between healthy human individuals. Study as a whole: Aged between 18 and 49, the donors were a couple of women and a few men.

The authors distributed each subset's genomic DNA evenly over several immunoSEQ plates. As handled by the study authors: There were no quality scores in the junction-only immunoSEQ sequences, so filtering differed. Method: immunoSEQ multiplex PCR; TCRdb's copy keeps in-frame clones and lacks some. V and J calls plus clone size are reproduced from that table; the DNA served to infer D and trimming. The profile covers 470,000 or so clones, with around 85% appearing a single time and approximately 12% taken by the ten largest. The CDR3 spans 13 residues. Germline assignment: CDR1 MNHNS and CDR2 SASEGT. Trimming left V 6 bases short and J 1 base short, with 7 bases between.

The sequenced sample was PBMCs. The J gene is TRBJ1-5, the V gene TRBV6-1; D is unclear. The sequence came from a woman aged 40 to 50 in good health. Some clones in this sample may be carry-over from other donors' samples. CDR3 DNA sequence: TGTGCCAGCAGGGTGGACAGCAATCAGCCCCAGCATTTT. This codes for CASRVDSNQPQHF.